This TCR beta chain was captured by sequencing in a study of blood T cell repertoires in COVID-19. Repertoires were generated with immunoSEQ multiplex PCR, while TCRdb's copy carries only in-frame clones and drops some. The sample lists around 250,000 clones; approximately 85% were seen once. Deletions cut 3 bases from V and 1 base from J, with 13 bases between. The germline CDR1 and CDR2 sequences are KGHSH and LQKENI. There are 15 residues in the CDR3. The TCR comes from a woman in her forties or fifties with acute COVID-19. The sample comprised PBMCs or T cells enriched from blood (not recorded which). The V call is TRBV18, the J call TRBJ2-7, with D possibly matching TRBD1 (6 bases). The CDR3 region is CASSPASGTSYEQYF. In DNA form, the CDR3 reads TGTGCCAGCTCACCGGCGTCCGGGACATCCTACGAGCAGTACTTC. The full variable domain, its missing parts supplied by reference TRBV18 and TRBJ2-7, is NAGVMQNPRHLVRRRGQEARLRCSPMKGHSHVYWYRQLPEEGLKFMVYLQKENIIDESGMPKERFSAEFPKEGPSILRIQQVVRGDSAAYFCASSPASGTSYEQYFGPGTRLTVT.